This T cell receptor (beta chain) derives from a study of blood T cell repertoires in COVID-19. Whole-study context: The cDNA or gDNA used as material had been derived from T cells, B-cell-depleted T cells, or PBMCs.

Germline lookup yields CDR1 LNHDA and CDR2 SQIVND (reference sequence). The CDR3 totals 15 residues. V was trimmed by 4 bases and J by 4 bases, leaving 14 bases between them. Produced via immunoSEQ multiplex PCR; TCRdb's table is partial and in-frame only. The table lists 300,000 to 350,000 clones, approximately 90% of them singletons. This receptor was identified in a woman aged 25-40 years with COVID-19, enrolled during active disease. The rearrangement joins TRBV19 to TRBJ1-5; no reliable D call. Specimen: peripheral blood. CDR3 nucleotides: TGTGCCAGTAGTAAAGCTAGGTCATGGAATCAGCCCCAGCATTTT. As protein: CASSKARSWNQPQHF.